Sequencing of this T cell receptor (beta chain) was carried out in a study of CD8+ T cells in alopecia areata. General study points: Mice gave a clearer picture of TCR sharing than patients did, possibly for HLA-related reasons. Scalp clonality, along with expanded CD8+ clones among the top 100, was significantly decreased by tofacitinib. Under tofacitinib, numerous expanded lesional clonotypes remained detectable in scalp and blood.

As to this clone: Its antigen is unidentified.

Treatment given: oral pan-JAK inhibitor, 5-10 mg twice daily. Germline V lookup: CDR1 SEHNR, CDR2 FQNEAQ (reference sequence). The CDR3 covers 15 residues. Trimming pared 6 bases from V and 1 base from J, leaving 15 bases between. After isolation, RNA underwent reverse transcription to generate cDNA as the sequencing template. The assay was immunoSEQ multiplex PCR, and TCRdb's table has in-frame clones only and misses some. The repertoire holds about 270,000 clones, with around 64% as singletons. This receptor was taken from a human donor with alopecia areata. Sequenced here: CD4+ T cells sorted from blood, sampled around week 54, from a patient treated with tofacitinib. This sequence joins TRBV7-9 and TRBJ2-5; possibly TRBD2 for D (6 bases). The CDR3, as DNA: TGTGCCAGCAGAAGGGGCGAGGGAGGCCAAGAGACCCAGTACTTC. Translation gives CASRRGEGGQETQYF. Looking up the rest from reference TRBV7-9 and TRBJ2-5 gives the full variable domain: DTGVSQNPRHKITKRGQNVTFRCDPISEHNRLYWYRQTLGQGPEFLTYFQNEAQLEKSRLLSDRFSAERPKGSFSTLEIQRTEQGDSAMYLCASRRGEGGQETQYFGPGTRLLVL.